The entry that follows covers one T cell receptor (beta chain) sequence. CDR3 size: 13 residues. V lost 4 bases, J lost 2 bases, and 0 bases stayed unmatched. Germline CDR1 reads SGHTA; CDR2 reads FQGTGA. This sample was included in a study of blood T cell repertoires in COVID-19. Study context: Acute-phase and convalescent COVID-19 samples originated in the United States, Italy and Spain.

Participants were aged about 18 to 100 years, lived in under 30 US areas, and enrolled virtually. Assignment of participants to cohorts was predicated upon participant-reported clinical history. Data came from immunoSEQ multiplex PCR; TCRdb stores just in-frame clones and leaves some out. The profile shows 280,000 or so clones, 85% of them singletons. The receptor comes from a woman in her forties or fifties who had recovered from COVID-19. Sample: PBMCs or T cells enriched from blood (not recorded which). The rearrangement uses TRBV7-3 and TRBJ2-5, with 8 positions matching TRBD2. CDR3 nucleotide sequence: TGTGCCAGCAGCTCTAGCGGGCAAGAGACCCAGTACTTC. Amino acids: CASSSSGQETQYF.